A single sample is the source of the 22 T cell receptor beta chains below, sequenced in a study of post-analysis software for immune sequencing data. Findings and limits, study-wide: In patients, TRBV5-6, TRBV5-1 and TRBV20-1 belonged to five or six TRBV segments found more frequently than in controls.

Antigens for these TCRs are unknown. Sequencing libraries made from TCR beta cDNA carried unique molecular identifiers. Each CDR3 protein gets one entry after TCRdb re-called the PCR reads with MiXCR. This table holds around 400,000 distinct CDR3 sequences, less than 40% found once. The sequenced material came from blood. Source of these receptors: a girl aged 5-17 years with multiple sclerosis.

This clonotype occurred many times. The rearrangement uses TRBV5-5 and TRBJ2-5; no clear D. Germline loops: CDR1 SGHKS, CDR2 YYEKEE (reference sequence). V lost 0 bases, J lost 6 bases, and 6 bases lay in between. The CDR3 is 12 amino acids. The CDR3 loop reads CASSLDYQTQYF. The CDR3 DNA reads as TGTGCCAGCAGCTTGGACTACCAGACCCAGTACTTC.

The chain carries TRBV7-8 and TRBJ2-7; the D gene is possibly TRBD1 (5 bases). This CDR3 has 14 residues. Between the trimmed V and J ends, which lost 4 bases and 2 bases, there was a span of 12 bases. Germline loops: CDR1 SGHVS, CDR2 FQNEAQ. CDR3: CASSYLARAYEQYF. CDR3 bases: TGTGCCAGCAGCTACTTAGCCAGGGCCTACGAGCAGTACTTC.

This clonotype was picked up a small number of times. A junction end diverges from the germline sequence, so it may reflect a read error. The chain is built from TRBV7-7 and TRBJ1-5, with TRBD1 as a possible D gene (5 bases). CDR1 and CDR2 (germline): SSHAT, FNYEAQ (reference sequence). The CDR3 spans 16 residues. DNA for the CDR3: TGTGCTAGCAGCTTAGGGCAGGGCCGCGGCAATCAGCCCCAGCATTTT. Its protein product is CASSLGQGRGNQPQHF.

This clonotype was detected once. The chain couples TRBV6-5 to TRBJ1-5; D unclear. This CDR3 has 13 amino acids. The germline V gene has CDR1 MNHEY and CDR2 SVGAGI. V gave up 4 bases and J gave up 4 bases, with 8 bases separating them. The CDR3 bases are TGTGCCAGCAGTTTGTGGAGGAATCAGCCCCAGCATTTT. Its protein product is CASSLWRNQPQHF.

This clonotype was seen a single time. The rearrangement uses TRBV6-1 and TRBJ1-4; the D is unclear. Germline V gives CDR1 MNHNS, CDR2 SASEGT. With 4 bases removed from V and 0 bases from J, the gap between germline ends came to 9 bases. The CDR3 length is 15 residues. The CDR3 reads CASSVGWATNEKLFF. The DNA of the CDR3 is TGTGCCAGCAGTGTAGGATGGGCAACTAATGAAAAACTGTTTTTT.

This clonotype was observed at least ten times. This chain uses TRBV27 with TRBJ2-7, with D perhaps being TRBD1 or TRBD2 (6 bases each). V was cut by 3 bases and J by 3 bases, with 9 bases left in between. The CDR3 loop spans 13 amino acids. Germline V gives CDR1 MNHEY, CDR2 SMNVEV (reference sequence). The CDR3 sequence: CASSFGGRYEQYF. DNA of the CDR3: TGTGCCAGCAGTTTTGGGGGGCGCTACGAGCAGTACTTC.

This clonotype was observed a few times. This chain links TRBV4-1 with TRBJ2-1; D unclear. The ends were cut back, 2 bases at V and 0 bases at J, with 8 bases in the middle. This CDR3 has 15 amino acids. Germline V lookup: CDR1 MGHRA, CDR2 YSYEKL. CDR3 nucleotides: TGCGCCAGCAGCCAATCGGCAGGCTCCTACAATGAGCAGTTCTTC. Its protein is CASSQSAGSYNEQFF.

This chain joins TRBV6-1 and TRBJ2-3; D not certain. The CDR3 extends over 14 amino acids. Germline V lookup: CDR1 MNHNS, CDR2 SASEGT. With 5 bases removed from V and 0 bases from J, the gap between germline ends came to 9 bases. The DNA for the CDR3 is TGTGCCAGCAGTAACCAGCAAAGCACAGATACGCAGTATTTT. Translated: CASSNQQSTDTQYF.

This chain uses TRBV9 with TRBJ2-1; 14 positions match TRBD2. Germline loops: CDR1 SGDLS, CDR2 YYNGEE. This CDR3 contains 17 residues. Trimming removed 2 bases from V and 4 bases from J; junction bases left unmatched: 5. The CDR3 spells CASSVSRTSGGYNEQFF. CDR3 coding DNA: TGTGCCAGCAGCGTTTCCCGGACTAGCGGGGGGTACAATGAGCAGTTCTTC.

The J gene is TRBJ1-4, the V gene TRBV20-1; D not certain. The CDR3 sequence is 14 residues long. Looked up from germline, CDR1 is DFQATT and CDR2 is SNEGSKA (reference sequence). Between the trimmed V and J ends, which lost 5 bases and 1 base, there was a span of 11 bases. The CDR3 reads CSAEAGLTNEKLFF. The DNA for the CDR3 is TGCAGTGCTGAAGCAGGCTTAACTAATGAAAAACTGTTTTTT.

The chain recombines TRBV10-3 with TRBJ2-3; D is perhaps TRBD1 (6 bases). With 6 bases removed from V and 5 bases from J, the gap between germline ends came to 15 bases. CDR1 is ENHRY, CDR2 SYGVKD, per germline. There are 14 residues in the CDR3. Written as DNA, the CDR3 is TGTGCCATCAGCCTGACAACAGGGTTAGATACGCAGTATTTT. Its translation is CAISLTTGLDTQYF.

The CDR3 protein is CASSLDTGAGFYNEQFF. Written as DNA, the CDR3 is TGTGCCAGCAGCTTGGATACAGGGGCAGGTTTCTACAATGAGCAGTTCTTC. J is TRBJ2-1 and V is TRBV5-6; 7 bases match TRBD1. Germline V gives CDR1 SGHDT, CDR2 YYEEEE. This CDR3 region has 17 residues. The junction had 9 bases not matched to a gene; V was cut back by 0 bases and J by 3 bases. Based on the CDR3 plus reference TRBV5-6 and TRBJ2-1, the full variable domain is DAGVTQSPTHLIKTRGQQVTLRCSPKSGHDTVSWYQQALGQGPQFIFQYYEEEERQRGNFPDRFSGHQFPNYSSELNVNALLLGDSALYLCASSLDTGAGFYNEQFFGPGTRLTVL.

This clonotype appeared a few times. This chain links TRBV3-1 with TRBJ2-5; D possibly uses TRBD1 or TRBD2 (5 bases each). This CDR3 region has 13 residues. Germline V gene data show CDR1 as LGHDT and CDR2 as YNNKEL (reference sequence). V was cut by 8 bases and J by 6 bases, with 16 bases left in between. DNA of the CDR3: TGTGCCAGCGCAGGGAAAATCGGGAAGACCCAGTACTTC. Translated, it gives CASAGKIGKTQYF.

The table lists this clonotype with a few counts. V gene TRBV6-7 combines with J gene TRBJ2-7, with D possibly being TRBD1 (5 bases). TRBV6-7 is marked as an open reading frame, function uncertain. The CDR3 has 15 amino acids. V was clipped by 3 bases and J by 7 bases, with 19 bases between them. The CDR3 nucleotides read TGTGCCAGCAGTTATGAGCAGGGCGACCTCTGGGAGCAGTACTTC. This sequence encodes CASSYEQGDLWEQYF.

This clonotype was counted many times. V and J are TRBV7-2 and TRBJ2-1; 9 positions match TRBD1. The germline gives CDR1 SGHTA, CDR2 FQGNSA. The CDR3 has 15 amino acids. The junction had 9 bases not matched to a gene; V was cut back by 4 bases and J by 8 bases. The CDR3 spells CASSSGQGSSDEQFF. The CDR3 DNA sequence: TGTGCCAGCAGCTCCGGACAGGGGAGTTCGGATGAGCAGTTCTTC.

This clonotype was picked up many times. The rearrangement links TRBV29-1 to TRBJ2-7; TRBD1 matches at 8 bases. Germline values: CDR1 SQVTM, CDR2 ANQGSEA. After removal of 1 base from V and 3 bases from J, the junction contained 11 bases not matched to a gene. The CDR3 loop spans 16 amino acids. CDR3 residues: CSVEAARTGHDYEQYF. DNA of the CDR3: TGCAGCGTTGAAGCGGCCCGGACAGGGCATGACTACGAGCAGTACTTC.

This clonotype has only a few counts. The V gene is TRBV12-3 or TRBV12-4, the J gene TRBJ2-1, with D possibly being TRBD1 (6 bases). The ends were cut back, 2 bases at V and 3 bases at J, with 11 bases in the middle. The CDR3 contains 15 residues. CDR3: CASSLRQGLYNEQFF. The CDR3 nucleotides are TGTGCCAGCAGTTTACGGCAGGGGCTCTACAATGAGCAGTTCTTC.

On this clonotype itself: Just one base apart from a much larger clone, this may be a read error. The chain recombines TRBV9 with TRBJ2-4; TRBD1 might be the D (5 bases). TRBJ2-7 matches the DNA end more closely, so the J call is doubtful. CDR1 and CDR2 (germline): SGDLS, YYNGEE. The CDR3 is 14 residues long. CDR3 sequence reads: CAGSLGQRDYEQYF. In nucleotides, the CDR3 is TGTGCCGGCAGCTTAGGACAAAGAGACTACGAGCAGTACTTC.

The chain joins TRBV5-1 to TRBJ2-2, with a possible D match to TRBD2 (6 bases). The CDR3 covers 15 residues. CDR1 and CDR2 from the germline V gene are SGHRS and YFSETQ. V was cut by 2 bases and J by 6 bases, with 14 bases left in between. The CDR3, as DNA: TGCGCCAGCAGCTTCGGTGGGCCGGGAGCCGGGGAGCTGTTTTTT. It specifies CASSFGGPGAGELFF. The full variable domain, its missing parts supplied by reference TRBV5-1 and TRBJ2-2, is KAGVTQTPRYLIKTRGQQVTLSCSPISGHRSVSWYQQTPGQGLQFLFEYFSETQRNKGNFPGRFSGRQFSNSRSEMNVSTLELGDSALYLCASSFGGPGAGELFFGEGSRLTVL.

This clonotype was recorded a few times. The genes are TRBV12-3 or TRBV12-4 and TRBJ1-5; D is ambiguous. The V and J ends lost 5 bases and 6 bases respectively, with 11 bases between them. The length of the CDR3 is 13 residues. The CDR3 DNA reads as TGTGCCAGCAGTACCTCCGACGGTCAGCCCCAGCATTTT. Its translation is CASSTSDGQPQHF.

This clonotype was recorded a few times. This chain connects TRBV7-2 to TRBJ2-3; D may be TRBD2 (6 bases). Germline CDR1 and CDR2: SGHTA and FQGNSA. Trimming removed 5 bases from V and 2 bases from J, with 17 bases in between. The CDR3 contains 16 residues. In DNA, the CDR3 is TGTGCCAGCAGCGCTGGGGGACTCAGCTTCACAGATACGCAGTATTTT. Its protein is CASSAGGLSFTDTQYF.

The J gene is TRBJ1-2, the V gene TRBV18; 7 bases line up with TRBD1. Trimming removed 2 bases from V and 3 bases from J; junction bases left unmatched: 3. Germline V gives CDR1 KGHSH, CDR2 LQKENI. The CDR3 has 14 amino acids. The CDR3 reads CASSPDRADYGYTF. The CDR3 DNA sequence: TGTGCCAGCTCACCAGACAGGGCGGACTATGGCTACACCTTC. Full variable domain (rest looked up from reference TRBV18 and TRBJ1-2): NAGVMQNPRHLVRRRGQEARLRCSPMKGHSHVYWYRQLPEEGLKFMVYLQKENIIDESGMPKERFSAEFPKEGPSILRIQQVVRGDSAAYFCASSPDRADYGYTFGSGTRLTVV.